This T cell receptor (beta chain) was found in a study of T cells in Graves' hyperthyroidism and ophthalmopathy. Amplification yielded TCR beta CDR3 regions, with RNA transcripts as the source. HTBI primers were the set used in a first-round RT-PCR of the TCR CDR3. From the multiplex PCR reads, TCRdb called clonotypes with MiXCR, one entry per CDR3 protein. Seen here are 300,000 to 500,000 distinct CDR3 sequences, about 14% observed once, and the top ten hold around 30%. Germline V gene lookup returns CDR1 SEHNR and CDR2 FQNEAQ (reference sequence). Trimming took 5 bases from V and 3 from J, leaving 11 bases between them. The CDR3 has 14 residues.

The V gene is TRBV7-9, the J gene TRBJ1-3, with a tentative D call TRBD1 (5 bases). Sequencing was performed on blood. This TCR was recovered from a middle-aged man with Graves' ophthalmopathy. The CDR3 here is CASSLGDLGNTIYF. CDR3 bases: TGTGCCAGCAGCCTAGGGGATCTTGGAAACACCATATATTTT.